This is a list of T cell receptor beta chains from one sample in a study of blood T cell repertoires in COVID-19. Generated by immunoSEQ multiplex PCR, the TCRdb table keeps only in-frame clones and is missing some. The sample records more than 140,000 clones, about 83% being singletons. The sample consisted of peripheral blood. The receptors come from a human donor in a cohort sampled during active COVID-19. CDR3s include the opening cysteine and the closing phenylalanine or tryptophan. Each record gives: V gene, D gene, clone size, CDR3 length, J gene, CDR3 DNA, CDR3 protein. D genes are given only for firm matches. Not every row has a clone size; where given, it reads once, few, many or a size class.

TRBV7-2	NA	few	15	TRBJ2-1	TGTGCCAGCAGCTCAAGACTACTGCTATCGAGTGAGCAGTTCTTC	CASSSRLLLSSEQFF
TRBV11-2	NA	NA	14	TRBJ1-1	TGTGCCAGCAGCTTCGAGTTCATGAACACTGAAGCTTTCTTT	CASSFEFMNTEAFF
TRBV10-3	TRBD1	NA	12	TRBJ2-1	TGTGCCATCAGTGACGGGGACAGAGAGCAGTTCTTC	CAISDGDREQFF
TRBV5-1	NA	NA	15	TRBJ2-5	TGCGCCAGCACCCAACCGACAGGAAACCAAGAGACCCAGTACTTC	CASTQPTGNQETQYF
TRBV19	NA	NA	15	TRBJ1-2	TGTGCCAGTAGTATAGCGGGCGGGGATAACTATGGCTACACCTTC	CASSIAGGDNYGYTF
TRBV27	NA	once	14	TRBJ2-7	TGTGCCAGCAGTTTACCGACAACGGCGGGCGAGCAGTACTTC	CASSLPTTAGEQYF
TRBV15	TRBD1	NA	14	TRBJ2-5	TGTGCCACCAGCCGGGACAGCGCACAAGAGACCCAGTACTTC	CATSRDSAQETQYF
TRBV24-1	TRBD1	NA	14	TRBJ2-5	TGTGCCACCTCCGGTACAGGGGGGAAAGAGACCCAGTACTTC	CATSGTGGKETQYF
TRBV30	NA	many	13	TRBJ1-2	TGTGCCTGGAGTGCGGTGTATAACTATGGCTACACCTTC	CAWSAVYNYGYTF
TRBV3-1/TRBV3-2	TRBD1	NA	16	TRBJ2-6	TGTGCCAGCTCCGGACAGGGGTCGTCGGGGGCCAACGTCCTGACTTTC	CASSGQGSSGANVLTF
TRBV5-8	NA	NA	14	TRBJ1-2	TGTGCCAGCAGCTTGATCGGGATAGCGGGCGGCTACACCTTC	CASSLIGIAGGYTF
TRBV5-4	TRBD2	NA	16	TRBJ2-7	TGTGCCAGCAGCTTCGGGGTGGGCGGGAGGTCGACCGAGCAGTACTTC	CASSFGVGGRSTEQYF
TRBV4-3	TRBD1	NA	15	TRBJ1-6	TGCGCCAGCAGCCAGGGGGACAGCCTATCGTCACCCCTCCACTTT	CASSQGDSLSSPLHF
TRBV28	TRBD2	few	14	TRBJ2-7	TGTGCCAGCAGCCTTAGCGGGAGGGCCCGCGAGCAGTACTTC	CASSLSGRAREQYF
TRBV6-5	NA	NA	15	TRBJ2-1	TGTGCCAGCAGTTCACTAGGCCGCTCCTACAATGAGCAGTTCTTC	CASSSLGRSYNEQFF
TRBV13	NA	NA	13	TRBJ2-7	TGTGCCAGCAGTCCGGGACACGCGAACGAGCAGTACTTC	CASSPGHANEQYF
TRBV15	NA	NA	17	TRBJ2-1	TGTGCCACCAGCAGAGAGGCCGGGCTAGCGTCCTACAATGAGCAGTTCTTC	CATSREAGLASYNEQFF
TRBV28	TRBD2	NA	14	TRBJ2-7	TGTGCCAGCAGTTTGCGGGGGGGCTCCTACGAGCAGTACTTC	CASSLRGGSYEQYF
TRBV4-1	TRBD2	NA	16	TRBJ2-7	TGCGCCAGCAGCTATAATGGGCTAGCGGGCCGGTACGAGCAGTACTTC	CASSYNGLAGRYEQYF
TRBV7-9	TRBD2	NA	16	TRBJ2-3	TGTGCCAGCAGCTCAGGACTAGCGGGAGGGCCAGATACGCAGTATTTT	CASSSGLAGGPDTQYF
TRBV28	NA	once	15	TRBJ1-1	TGTGCCAGCAGACGAATATTCGCGGGATTCACTGAAGCTTTCTTT	CASRRIFAGFTEAFF
TRBV15	TRBD2	NA	17	TRBJ2-3	TGTGCCACCAGCAGAGATATTTCGACTAGCGGGACAGATACGCAGTATTTT	CATSRDISTSGTDTQYF
TRBV10-3	TRBD1	NA	14	TRBJ1-2	TGTGCCATCAGTGCTGACAGGGTCATAGGAGGCTACACCTTC	CAISADRVIGGYTF
TRBV7-2	TRBD2	NA	13	TRBJ2-7	TGTGCCAGCAGCTCCCGGACTAGCGGCGAGCAGTACTTC	CASSSRTSGEQYF
TRBV14	NA	NA	12	TRBJ2-1	TGTGCCAGCAGCCGATCCCTACGGGGGCAGTTCTTC	CASSRSLRGQFF
TRBV6-5	NA	NA	14	TRBJ2-3	TGTGCCAGCAGGATTGGGGGCAGCACAGATACGCAGTATTTT	CASRIGGSTDTQYF
TRBV27	TRBD1	NA	16	TRBJ1-2	TGTGCCAGCAGTGCGCGACAGGGGGCTTTCGGCTATGGCTACACCTTC	CASSARQGAFGYGYTF
TRBV6-6	NA	NA	13	TRBJ2-7	TGTGCCAGCAGTTCAGGGGTTAGTTACGAGCAGTACTTC	CASSSGVSYEQYF
TRBV29-1	TRBD2	NA	14	TRBJ2-3	TGCAGCGTTCGCGGGGGACTAGCTCAAGATACGCAGTATTTT	CSVRGGLAQDTQYF
TRBV27	TRBD2	NA	16	TRBJ2-7	TGTGCCAGCAGTGCGATACTAGCGGGAGGGCCCTACGAGCAGTACTTC	CASSAILAGGPYEQYF
TRBV14	NA	few	13	TRBJ1-1	TGTGCCAGCAGCCAGGACATGAACACTGAAGCTTTCTTT	CASSQDMNTEAFF
TRBV19	NA	NA	15	TRBJ1-1	TGTGCCAGTAGTCCCCCAACTAACGCGGGCACTGAAGCTTTCTTT	CASSPPTNAGTEAFF
TRBV24-1	TRBD1	once	15	TRBJ1-5	TGTGCCACCGGGGGGCAAGGGACAGTGAATCAGCCCCAGCATTTT	CATGGQGTVNQPQHF
TRBV7-2	TRBD2	NA	16	TRBJ2-5	TGTGCCAGCAGCCCGAGGACTAGCGGGGTCGGAGAGACCCAGTACTTC	CASSPRTSGVGETQYF
TRBV6-6	NA	NA	13	TRBJ1-2	TGTGCCAGCAGTTACACAGGGTACGAAGGCTACACCTTC	CASSYTGYEGYTF
TRBV18	NA	NA	13	TRBJ1-1	TGTGCCAGCTCGCAAACAGCTAACACTGAAGCTTTCTTT	CASSQTANTEAFF
TRBV5-1	NA	NA	13	TRBJ1-1	TGCGCCAGTTCAGCTAGTCCAGCTCGTGAAGCTTTCTTT	CASSASPAREAFF
TRBV5-1	NA	NA	17	TRBJ2-6	TGCGCCAGCAGCTTGGGGGTAGTGAGGGCTGGGGCCAACGTCCTGACTTTC	CASSLGVVRAGANVLTF
TRBV7-8	NA	NA	16	TRBJ2-2	TGTGCCAGCAGCTTAGGGCAGGCAGAAGGCACCGGGGAGCTGTTTTTT	CASSLGQAEGTGELFF
TRBV7-8	NA	NA	16	TRBJ2-5	TGTGCCAGCAGCCCCCTCCTGAGCCAAGACTCGGGGACCCAGTACTTC	CASSPLLSQDSGTQYF
TRBV20-1	NA	NA	11	TRBJ2-5	TGCAGTGCTAGAGATCTAGAGACCCAGTACTTC	CSARDLETQYF
TRBV30	TRBD1	NA	15	TRBJ2-7	TGTGCCCTAAATACTGGACAGGGGGTAAAGTACGAGCAGTACTTC	CALNTGQGVKYEQYF
TRBV6-1	TRBD2	NA	14	TRBJ2-1	TGTGCCAGCAGTGAGAGCGGGAGAGGGAATGAGCAGTTCTTC	CASSESGRGNEQFF
TRBV11-2	NA	NA	13	TRBJ1-2	TGTGCCAGCAGCCAGAGGGGGTACTATGGCTACACCTTC	CASSQRGYYGYTF
TRBV5-1	NA	few	15	TRBJ1-5	TGCGCCAGCAGCGAAGGGACATTAAACAATCAGCCCCAGCATTTT	CASSEGTLNNQPQHF
TRBV5-1	NA	NA	16	TRBJ1-1	TGCGCCAGCAGCTTGGTATCGGGAGACACCAACACTGAAGCTTTCTTT	CASSLVSGDTNTEAFF